This TCR beta chain is from a study of T-cell reconstitution after alpha-beta-depleted transplantation in children. Study-level points and caveats: Among T cells one year after transplant, newly produced cells accounted for most counts and diversity. About two months after transplant, alpha-beta T cells reportedly came from several hundred expanded graft clones. It was surviving recipient T cells and thymic progenitors that gave some patients high TCRbeta diversity at day 60.

Of note for this clonotype: Antigen: not known.

Preparation of the TCRbeta library was carried out with unique molecular identifiers. TCRdb used MiXCR to reprocess the PCR reads, holding one entry per CDR3 protein. The sample yields 200,000 to 250,000 distinct CDR3 sequences, roughly a quarter seen once. CDR3 length: 13 amino acids. Trimming took 3 bases from V and 2 from J, leaving 11 bases between them. Germline CDR1 and CDR2: DFQATT and SNEGSKA (reference sequence). The chain joins TRBV20-1 to TRBJ2-7; D is possibly TRBD1 or TRBD2 (5 bases each). This receptor was obtained from a female patient between 2 and 10 years old who had a stem cell transplant for congenital amegakaryocytic thrombocytopenia, so the T cells may come from the graft donor. This sample comprised PBMCs, mostly from graft donor cells, obtained 360 days after TCRalphabeta/CD19-depleted stem cell transplant. The CDR3 DNA reads as TGCAGTGCTAGCCCAGGGAGTACCTACGAGCAGTACTTC. Protein: CSASPGSTYEQYF.